This TCR beta chain was recorded in a study of monozygotic twins with inflammatory bowel disease. Findings and caveats of the study: Healthy co-twins exceeded IBD patients in TCRbeta diversity as measured by inverse Simpson. Repertoire similarity did not separate concordant from discordant twins, possibly from limited power.

UMIs were attached via template switching, each with a 6-nucleotide sample barcode. TCRdb reanalyzed the 5' RACE reads and collapses them to one entry per CDR3 protein, without DNA. Here the sample table reports under 150,000 distinct CDR3 sequences. A note on this clonotype: Its specificity is unknown.

The CDR3 sequence is 12 residues long. From germline, CDR1 is DFQATT and CDR2 SNEGSKA (reference sequence). Investigators extracted total RNA from whole blood and did not sort T cells. The sequence was obtained from a human donor with ulcerative colitis or Crohn's disease, or a healthy co-twin of an affected twin (not recorded which). This chain connects TRBV20-1 to TRBJ2-5; no DNA is available, so the TRBD1 call from TCRdb remains unchecked. Sequenced input: blood. The CDR3 is CSARQGQETQYF.